The T cell receptor (beta chain) described here comes from a study of blood T cell repertoires in COVID-19. On the study more broadly: The analysed material was cDNA or gDNA that came from T cells, B-cell-depleted T cells, or PBMCs.

Here immunoSEQ multiplex PCR was the method, and the copy in TCRdb shows in-frame clones only, minus some. The sample records 100,000 to 120,000 clones, approximately 85% being singletons. The count of this clone is one. V lost 4 bases and J lost 7, with 14 bases in between. The CDR3 covers 15 residues. In germline, CDR1 is LNHNV, CDR2 YYDKDF (reference sequence). This chain connects TRBV15 to TRBJ1-6; perhaps TRBD1 as D (6 bases). The source material was peripheral blood. This TCR derives from a woman aged 60-75 years with COVID-19, enrolled during active disease. The CDR3 DNA sequence: TGTGCCACCAGCAAAACGGACAGTCGGAATTCACCCCTCCACTTT. As protein: CATSKTDSRNSPLHF. The full variable domain, rest sourced from reference TRBV15 and TRBJ1-6, is DAMVIQNPRYQVTQFGKPVTLSCSQTLNHNVMYWYQQKSSQAPKLLFHYYDKDFNNEADTPDNFQSRRPNTSFCFLDIRSPGLGDTAMYLCATSKTDSRNSPLHFGNGTRLTVT.